One and the same sample provided the 23 T cell receptor beta chains below, sequenced in a study of cytotoxic CD8 clonotypes in ibrutinib-treated CLL. This table comes from immunoSEQ multiplex PCR, and its TCRdb copy is limited to in-frame clones, with some not included. Among about 57,000 clones listed, approximately 52% were seen once. The source was PBMCs, collected after 24 months of ibrutinib treatment. These receptors all stem from a human donor with chronic lymphocytic leukemia.

This chain joins TRBV9 and TRBJ1-2, with 7 bases fitting TRBD1. CDR1 SGDLS and CDR2 YYNGEE come from the germline V gene. J gave up 4 bases and V 0 bases, and 3 bases lay outside the gene matches. This CDR3 is 14 amino acids long. The CDR3 DNA follows: TGTGCCAGCAGCGTAGGACAGGGTGGCTATGGCTACACCTTC. Translating it yields CASSVGQGGYGYTF.

This clone has only a few counts. The V and J genes are TRBV4-2 and TRBJ2-5; 10 bases are shared with TRBD2. CDR1 is LGHNA, CDR2 YNFKEQ, per germline. This CDR3 has 16 amino acids. V lost 6 bases and J lost 7; bases outside the gene matches: 14. CDR3 sequence: CASSPSGREVLGTQYF. In DNA, the CDR3 is TGTGCCAGCAGTCCTAGCGGGAGAGAGGTACTCGGGACCCAGTACTTC.

The chain uses TRBV4-2 and TRBJ1-2; no clear D gene. Trimming left V 0 bases short and J 4 bases short, with 15 bases between. The CDR3 spans 16 residues. Per germline, CDR1 LGHNA and CDR2 YNFKEQ. The CDR3 DNA reads as TGTGCCAGCAGCCAAGAGTTGAACAGTCAATTCTATGGCTACACCTTC. Translating gives CASSQELNSQFYGYTF.

The genes are TRBV6-1 and TRBJ1-2; D is undetermined. Germline loops: CDR1 MNHNS, CDR2 SASEGT. Trimming removed 3 bases from V and 8 bases from J, with 13 bases in between. The CDR3 is made up of 13 amino acids. CDR3 sequence: CASSDPGTVGYTF. CDR3 in DNA: TGTGCCAGCAGTGATCCGGGAACGGTCGGCTACACCTTC.

V usage is TRBV5-4 and J usage is TRBJ2-7; 7 bases align to TRBD2. CDR1 is SGHNT, CDR2 YYREEE, per germline (reference sequence). The CDR3 covers 15 residues. V shed 4 bases and J 0 bases; nucleotides not matched to a gene: 7. CDR3 loop: CASSQGLDRSYEQYF. CDR3 DNA: TGTGCCAGCAGCCAAGGACTAGACCGCTCCTACGAGCAGTACTTC.

J is TRBJ2-3 and V is TRBV18; D is undetermined. The germline CDR1 and CDR2 sequences are KGHSH and LQKENI. The CDR3 is made up of 15 amino acids. Trimming shortened V by 4 bases and J by 1 base, and 12 bases separated the two germline ends. DNA for the CDR3: TGTGCCAGCTCACAGGAACTCCCCCGCACAGATACGCAGTATTTT. Its translation: CASSQELPRTDTQYF.

The table lists this clone with many counts. V gene TRBV6-5 combines with J gene TRBJ1-2, with 8 nucleotides matching TRBD1. Germline CDR1 is MNHEY and CDR2 is SVGAGI. V lost 10 bases and J lost 8; bases outside the gene matches: 9. The CDR3 runs to 12 residues. CDR3 in amino acids: CATTDRGNGYTF. The DNA for the CDR3 is TGTGCCACCACAGACAGGGGTAACGGCTACACCTTC.

Concerning this clone itself: This same CDR3 is encoded by further DNA sequences in the sample. The genes are TRBV11-2 and TRBJ2-7; D is possibly TRBD1 (5 bases). Germline values: CDR1 SGHAT, CDR2 FQNNGV. V dropped 6 bases and J dropped 0 bases, with 9 bases sitting between them. This CDR3 contains 13 residues. The CDR3 spells CASSRDSSYEQYF. The CDR3 nucleotides are TGTGCCAGCAGTCGCGACAGCTCCTACGAGCAGTACTTC.

The J gene is TRBJ2-5, the V gene TRBV5-4, with 8 nucleotides matching TRBD2. The CDR3 runs 17 residues. Germline V gene data show CDR1 as SGHNT and CDR2 as YYREEE (reference sequence). V lost 0 bases to trimming and J lost 1 base; unmatched junction nucleotides: 8. The CDR3 DNA reads as TGTGCCAGCAGCTTGGCCTTTGGCGGGGGGATCCAAGAGACCCAGTACTTC. This encodes CASSLAFGGGIQETQYF.

The chain links TRBV5-6 to TRBJ2-1, with D unclear. Germline CDR1 SGHDT, CDR2 YYEEEE. This CDR3 has 15 residues. With 4 bases removed from V and 0 bases from J, the gap between germline ends came to 11 bases. CDR3 residues: CASSPLDGSYNEQFF. CDR3 in DNA: TGTGCCAGCAGCCCCTTGGATGGCTCCTACAATGAGCAGTTCTTC.

V is TRBV5-1 and J is TRBJ2-3; TRBD2 aligns across 11 bases. V dropped 4 bases and J dropped 4; count of bases not matched to a gene: 14. The CDR3 covers 18 residues. Germline loops: CDR1 SGHRS, CDR2 YFSETQ. The CDR3 loop reads CASSPRLGSGGDPDTQYF. The DNA for the CDR3 is TGCGCCAGCAGCCCGCGGCTTGGTAGCGGGGGGGATCCAGATACGCAGTATTTT.

This chain joins TRBV27 and TRBJ2-7, with a tentative D call TRBD2 (6 bases). Germline CDR1 MNHEY, CDR2 SMNVEV (reference sequence). V was shortened by 6 bases and J by 4 bases, with 25 bases between the two germline ends. The CDR3 extends over 17 amino acids. The CDR3 protein is CASSQGPQGIGTYEQYV. Written as DNA, the CDR3 is TGTGCCAGCAGCCAAGGGCCCCAGGGTATAGGGACTTACGAGCAGTACGTC.

The rearrangement links TRBV11-3 to TRBJ2-1; D perhaps matches TRBD2 (7 bases). CDR3 length: 14 residues. Germline CDR1 reads SGHNT; CDR2 reads YENEEA. Trimming shortened V by 5 bases and J by 10 bases, and 18 bases separated the two germline ends. In DNA, the CDR3 is TGTGCCAGCAGCGAAACAGGGAGGGCGGGCGAGCAGTTCTTC. Protein product: CASSETGRAGEQFF.

This clone came up many times. This rearrangement joins TRBV28 to TRBJ2-5; TRBD2 might be the D (6 bases). V lost 3 bases to trimming and J lost 1 base, with 9 bases between them. Germline CDR1 is MDHEN and CDR2 is SYDVKM. CDR3 length: 14 residues. CDR3 DNA sequence: TGTGCCAGCAGTTTTGGAGGGGCCCAAGAGACCCAGTACTTC. Amino acid sequence: CASSFGGAQETQYF.

This clone was seen just once. This chain uses TRBV5-4 with TRBJ2-7, with 8 bases aligning to TRBD2. V shed 4 bases, J shed 0 bases, and the junction held 9 bases outside the gene matches. The CDR3 length is 16 residues. In germline, CDR1 is SGHNT, CDR2 YYREEE (reference sequence). CDR3 in amino acids: CASSANQRESSYEQYF. CDR3 DNA sequence: TGTGCCAGCAGCGCAAACCAGCGGGAGAGCTCCTACGAGCAGTACTTC.

The V gene is TRBV4-1, the J gene TRBJ2-1; 8 positions match TRBD2. Germline V gene lookup returns CDR1 MGHRA and CDR2 YSYEKL. The CDR3 loop spans 15 amino acids. V trimming: 3 bases; J trimming: 4 bases; junction bases outside the gene matches: 5. CDR3 amino acids: CASSHPGLGYNEQFF. As DNA, the CDR3 is TGCGCCAGCAGCCACCCGGGACTAGGATACAATGAGCAGTTCTTC.

V usage is TRBV27 and J usage is TRBJ2-5, with 7 bases matching TRBD2. CDR1 MNHEY and CDR2 SMNVEV come from the germline V gene (reference sequence). J was trimmed by 1 base and V by 3 bases; bases with no gene match: 2. The CDR3 has 14 residues. The CDR3 here is CASSLTSRQETQYF. CDR3 DNA: TGTGCCAGCAGTTTGACTAGCCGCCAAGAGACCCAGTACTTC.

This chain links TRBV19 with TRBJ1-2, with D unresolved. In germline, CDR1 is LNHDA, CDR2 SQIVND (reference sequence). The CDR3 is made up of 14 amino acids. With 4 bases removed from V and 3 bases from J, the gap between germline ends came to 12 bases. The CDR3, as DNA: TGTGCCAGTAGTACCCCTGGGAGCTACTATGGCTACACCTTC. Protein: CASSTPGSYYGYTF.

CDR3 loop: CASSFGTSGRAGTDTQYF. As DNA, the CDR3 is TGCGCCAGCAGCTTCGGGACTAGCGGGAGGGCCGGGACAGATACGCAGTATTTT. This chain links TRBV5-1 with TRBJ2-3; TRBD2 aligns across 16 bases. The ends lost 2 bases at V and 3 bases at J; junction bases unmatched: 6. The CDR3 totals 18 residues. Germline V gene sequence: CDR1 SGHRS, CDR2 YFSETQ. Complete variable domain (other parts from reference TRBV5-1 and TRBJ2-3): KAGVTQTPRYLIKTRGQQVTLSCSPISGHRSVSWYQQTPGQGLQFLFEYFSETQRNKGNFPGRFSGRQFSNSRSEMNVSTLELGDSALYLCASSFGTSGRAGTDTQYFGPGTRLTVL.

The CDR3 nucleotides are TGTGCCAGCAGTTTGGGGCAGGCTTATGAAGCTTTCTTT. Its protein is CASSLGQAYEAFF. This chain uses TRBV6-5 with TRBJ1-1; D perhaps matches TRBD1 (5 bases). Per the germline V gene, CDR1 is MNHEY and CDR2 is SVGAGI. This CDR3 spans 13 amino acids. V shed 4 bases and J shed 7 bases, with 13 bases lying between them.

This rearrangement joins TRBV5-8 to TRBJ1-6; TRBD1 agrees at 8 bases. CDR3 length: 15 amino acids. The germline CDR1 and CDR2 sequences are SGHTS and YDEGEE. The trim removed 0 bases at V and 9 bases at J, leaving 5 bases unmatched. Written as DNA, the CDR3 is TGTGCCAGCAGCTTGGGCGGACAGGGAAGTTCACCCCTCCACTTT. The encoded protein is CASSLGGQGSSPLHF.

The chain joins TRBV7-8 to TRBJ2-1; perhaps D is TRBD1 or TRBD2 (5 bases each). CDR1 and CDR2 from the germline V gene are SGHVS and FQNEAQ. V lost 1 base to trimming and J lost 8 bases, with 18 bases between them. There are 16 residues in the CDR3. The CDR3 here is CASSLETTRQYDEQFF. Here the CDR3 DNA reads TGTGCCAGCAGCTTAGAAACCACTAGACAGTACGATGAGCAGTTCTTC.

The chain is built from TRBV7-2 and TRBJ2-1; no clear D gene. Germline V lookup: CDR1 SGHTA, CDR2 FQGNSA. CDR3 length: 13 amino acids. The V gene lost 2 bases and the J gene lost 6 bases, with 8 bases spanning the gap. CDR3 region: CASSLPTLNEQFF. The DNA for the CDR3 is TGTGCCAGCAGCTTACCGACGCTCAATGAGCAGTTCTTC.